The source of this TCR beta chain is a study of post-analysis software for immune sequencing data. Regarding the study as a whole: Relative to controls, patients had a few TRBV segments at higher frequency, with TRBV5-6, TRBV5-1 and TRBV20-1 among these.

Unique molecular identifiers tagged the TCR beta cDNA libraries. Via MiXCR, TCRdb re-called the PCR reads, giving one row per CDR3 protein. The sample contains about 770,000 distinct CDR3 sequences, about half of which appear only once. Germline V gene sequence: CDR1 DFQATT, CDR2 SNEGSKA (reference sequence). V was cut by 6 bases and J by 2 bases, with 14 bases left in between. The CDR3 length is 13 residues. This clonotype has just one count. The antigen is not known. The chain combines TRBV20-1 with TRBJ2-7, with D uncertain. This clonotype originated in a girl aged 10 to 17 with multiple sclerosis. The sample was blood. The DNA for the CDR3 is TGCAGTGCGCTAGGAATCATCCCCTACGAGCAGTACTTC. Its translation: CSALGIIPYEQYF.